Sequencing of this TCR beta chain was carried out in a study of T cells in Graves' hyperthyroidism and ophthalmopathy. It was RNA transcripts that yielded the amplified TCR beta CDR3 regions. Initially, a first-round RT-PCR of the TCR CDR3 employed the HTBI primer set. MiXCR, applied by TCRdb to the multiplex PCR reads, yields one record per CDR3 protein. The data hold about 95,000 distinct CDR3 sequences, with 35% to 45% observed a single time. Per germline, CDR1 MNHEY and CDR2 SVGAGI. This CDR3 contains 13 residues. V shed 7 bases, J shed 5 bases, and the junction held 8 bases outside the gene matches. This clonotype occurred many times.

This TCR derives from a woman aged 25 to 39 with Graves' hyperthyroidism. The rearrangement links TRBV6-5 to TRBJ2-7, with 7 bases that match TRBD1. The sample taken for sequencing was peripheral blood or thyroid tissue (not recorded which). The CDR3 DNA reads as TGTGCCAGCACTCGACAGGGATGGGACGAGCAGTACTTC. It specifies CASTRQGWDEQYF.